The 8 T cell receptor beta chains presented below share a single source sample, sequenced in a study of cytomegalovirus exposure and HLA in healthy donors. Primers included in the PCR were 60 Vbeta and 13 Jbeta primers. TCRdb's copy holds only in-frame clones and misses some; the assay was immunoSEQ multiplex PCR. The table has approximately 110,000 clones, almost 75% seen once. The sample was PBMCs. These receptors originate from a man aged 35-49 years in good health and CMV-seronegative.

The chain employs TRBV9 and TRBJ2-1; D might be TRBD1 (6 bases). Looked up from germline, CDR1 is SGDLS and CDR2 is YYNGEE. CDR3 size: 14 residues. Trimming took 0 bases from V and 7 from J, leaving 11 bases between them. CDR3 DNA sequence: TGTGCCAGCAGCGTAGGGCAGGGGTCGAATGAGCAGTTCTTC. This sequence encodes CASSVGQGSNEQFF.

Details on this clone: Since a much larger clone is just one base distant, this may be a read error. The genes are TRBV27 and TRBJ1-1; perhaps TRBD1 as D (5 bases). Germline V gene sequence: CDR1 MNHEY, CDR2 SMNVEV (reference sequence). This CDR3 contains 13 residues. Trimming took 2 bases from V and 3 from J, leaving 7 bases between them. CDR3 region: CASSLNRYTEAFF. CDR3 bases: TGTGCCAGCAGTTTAAACAGGTACACTGAAGCTTTCTTT.

This clone has a single count. The chain carries TRBV7-2 and TRBJ2-3, with TRBD2 matching over 9 bases. Germline V gene lookup returns CDR1 SGHTA and CDR2 FQGNSA. This CDR3 region has 16 residues. The V segment lost 1 base and the J segment 2 bases; nucleotides outside the gene matches: 4. For the CDR3, the DNA is TGTGCCAGCAGCTTAGGCGGGGGGGCCTTCACAGATACGCAGTATTTT. It codes for CASSLGGGAFTDTQYF.

The rearrangement joins TRBV5-6 to TRBJ1-5, with D unclear. Germline V gene sequence: CDR1 SGHDT, CDR2 YYEEEE. The ends were cut back, 4 bases at V and 4 bases at J, with 15 bases in the middle. The CDR3 is 15 amino acids. The CDR3 protein is CASSVWGGVNQPQHF. The CDR3 DNA reads TGTGCCAGCAGCGTCTGGGGAGGAGTTAATCAGCCCCAGCATTTT.

This chain connects TRBV27 to TRBJ2-2; 8 bases align to TRBD1. The CDR3 loop spans 15 amino acids. Germline CDR1 reads MNHEY; CDR2 reads SMNVEV (reference sequence). V dropped 1 base and J dropped 4; count of bases not matched to a gene: 2. CDR3 bases: TGTGCCAGCAGTTTATGGACAGGGATCACCGGGGAGCTGTTTTTT. Translation gives CASSLWTGITGELFF.

The chain couples TRBV28 to TRBJ1-1; the match to TRBD1 covers 8 bases. CDR3 length: 15 residues. V lost 8 bases, J lost 2 bases, and 10 bases stayed unmatched. The germline V gene encodes CDR1 MDHEN and CDR2 SYDVKM. This CDR3 reads CASGLPQGANTEAFF. The CDR3 DNA is TGTGCCAGCGGCCTCCCGCAGGGGGCAAACACTGAAGCTTTCTTT.

This chain uses TRBV7-6 with TRBJ2-7, with TRBD2 as a possible D gene (6 bases). Germline CDR1 is SGHVS and CDR2 is FNYEAQ. CDR3 length: 14 residues. V lost 1 base and J 1 base, leaving 8 bases between the germline ends. As DNA, the CDR3 is TGTGCCAGCAGCTTAGGGAGGGATTCCTACGAGCAGTACTTC. This encodes CASSLGRDSYEQYF.

The chain recombines TRBV25-1 with TRBJ1-2; 10 bases map to TRBD1. Germline V lookup: CDR1 MGHDK, CDR2 SYGVNS. This CDR3 has 16 residues. Trimming cost V 6 bases and J 2 bases; bases outside gene matches: 9. CDR3 amino acids: CASRLRDRGSNYGYTF. CDR3 nucleotide sequence: TGTGCCAGCAGGCTCCGGGACAGGGGATCCAACTATGGCTACACCTTC.